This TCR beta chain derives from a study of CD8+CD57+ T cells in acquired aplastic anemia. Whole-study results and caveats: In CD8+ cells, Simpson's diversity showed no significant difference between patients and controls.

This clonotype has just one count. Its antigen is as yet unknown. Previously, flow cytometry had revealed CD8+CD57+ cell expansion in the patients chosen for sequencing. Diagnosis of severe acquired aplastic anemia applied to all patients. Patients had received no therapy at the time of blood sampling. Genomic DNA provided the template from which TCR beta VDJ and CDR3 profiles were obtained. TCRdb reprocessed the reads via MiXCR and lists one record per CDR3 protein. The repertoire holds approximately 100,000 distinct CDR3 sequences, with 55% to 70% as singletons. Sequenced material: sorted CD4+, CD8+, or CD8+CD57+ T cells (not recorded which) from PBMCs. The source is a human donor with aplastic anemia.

DNA for the CDR3: TGTGCCACCGGGGACACTAAAAACAATGAGCAGTTCTTC. It translates to CATGDTKNNEQFF. The V and J genes are TRBV24-1 and TRBJ2-1; D is possibly TRBD1 (6 bases). With 9 bases removed from V and 5 bases from J, the gap between germline ends came to 13 bases. The CDR3 is 13 residues long. The V gene's germline CDR1 is KGHDR and CDR2 SFDVKD.